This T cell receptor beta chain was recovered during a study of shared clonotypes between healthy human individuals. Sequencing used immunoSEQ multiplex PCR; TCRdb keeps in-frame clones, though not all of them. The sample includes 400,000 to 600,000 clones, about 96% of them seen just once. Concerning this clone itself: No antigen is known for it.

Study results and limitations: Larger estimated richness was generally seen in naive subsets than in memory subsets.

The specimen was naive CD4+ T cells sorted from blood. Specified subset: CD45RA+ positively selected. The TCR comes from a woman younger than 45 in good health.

CDR3 residues: CASSFQGSGNTQYF. CDR3 bases: TGCGCCAGCAGCTTTCAAGGGAGTGGTAATACGCAGTATTTT. The rearrangement uses TRBV5-1 and TRBJ2-3; D is possibly TRBD2 (5 bases). The germline CDR1 and CDR2 sequences are SGHRS and YFSETQ. V was shortened by 2 bases and J by 7 bases, with 14 bases between the two germline ends. This CDR3 is built from 14 residues.